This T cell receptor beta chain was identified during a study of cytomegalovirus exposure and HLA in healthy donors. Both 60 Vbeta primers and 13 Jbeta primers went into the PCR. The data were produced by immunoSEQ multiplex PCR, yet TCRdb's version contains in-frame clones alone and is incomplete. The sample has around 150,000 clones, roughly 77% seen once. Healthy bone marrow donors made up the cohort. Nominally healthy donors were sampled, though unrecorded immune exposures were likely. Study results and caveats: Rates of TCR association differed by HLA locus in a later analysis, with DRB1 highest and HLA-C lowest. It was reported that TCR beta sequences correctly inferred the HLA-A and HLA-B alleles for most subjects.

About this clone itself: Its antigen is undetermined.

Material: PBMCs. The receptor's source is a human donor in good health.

The CDR3 nucleotides read TGTGCCAGCAGCCGGGGGGACAGGGTCTACGAGCAGTACTTC. Translation gives CASSRGDRVYEQYF. The rearrangement links TRBV7-2 to TRBJ2-7, with 9 bases fitting TRBD1. Per germline, CDR1 SGHTA and CDR2 FQGNSA. V shed 5 bases and J 3 bases; nucleotides not matched to a gene: 5. This CDR3 spans 14 amino acids.